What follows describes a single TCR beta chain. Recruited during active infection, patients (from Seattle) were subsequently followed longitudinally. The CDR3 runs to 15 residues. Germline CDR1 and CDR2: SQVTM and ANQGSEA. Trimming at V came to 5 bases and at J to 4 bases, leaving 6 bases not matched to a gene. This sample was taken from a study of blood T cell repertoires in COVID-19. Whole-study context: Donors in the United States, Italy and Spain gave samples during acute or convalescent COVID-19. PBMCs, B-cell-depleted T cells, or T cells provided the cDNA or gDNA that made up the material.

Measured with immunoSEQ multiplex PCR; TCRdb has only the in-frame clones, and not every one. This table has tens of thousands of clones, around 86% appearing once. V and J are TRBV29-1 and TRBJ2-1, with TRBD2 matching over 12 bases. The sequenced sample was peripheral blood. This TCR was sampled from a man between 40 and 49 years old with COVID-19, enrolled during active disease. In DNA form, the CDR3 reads TGCAGCGTTTCATTCGGGACTAGCGGGTACAATGAGCAGTTCTTC. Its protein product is CSVSFGTSGYNEQFF.